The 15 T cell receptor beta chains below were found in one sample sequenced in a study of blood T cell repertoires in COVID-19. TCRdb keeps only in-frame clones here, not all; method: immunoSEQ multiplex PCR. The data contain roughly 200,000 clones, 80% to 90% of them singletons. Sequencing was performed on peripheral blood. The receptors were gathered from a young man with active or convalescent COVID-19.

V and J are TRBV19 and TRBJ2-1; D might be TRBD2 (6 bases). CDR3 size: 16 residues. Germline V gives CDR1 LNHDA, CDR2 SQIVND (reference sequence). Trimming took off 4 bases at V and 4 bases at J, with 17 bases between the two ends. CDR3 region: CASSTAPGGNYNEQFF. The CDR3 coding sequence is TGTGCCAGTAGTACGGCGCCCGGAGGGAATTACAATGAGCAGTTCTTC. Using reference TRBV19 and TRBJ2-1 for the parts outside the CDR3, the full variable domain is DGGITQSPKYLFRKEGQNVTLSCEQNLNHDAMYWYRQDPGQGLRLIYYSQIVNDFQKGDIAEGYSVSREKKESFPLTVTSAQKNPTAFYLCASSTAPGGNYNEQFFGPGTRLTVL.

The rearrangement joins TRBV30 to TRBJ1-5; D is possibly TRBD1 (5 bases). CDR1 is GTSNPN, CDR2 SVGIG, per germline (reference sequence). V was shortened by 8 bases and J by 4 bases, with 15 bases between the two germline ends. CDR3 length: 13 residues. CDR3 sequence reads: CAGGSSRNQPQHF. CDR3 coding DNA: TGTGCCGGGGGGTCGTCTCGTAATCAGCCCCAGCATTTT.

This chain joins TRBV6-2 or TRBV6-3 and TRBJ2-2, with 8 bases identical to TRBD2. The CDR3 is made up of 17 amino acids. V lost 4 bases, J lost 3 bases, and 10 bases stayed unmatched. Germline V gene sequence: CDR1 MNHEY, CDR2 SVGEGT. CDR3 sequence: CASSFLRGTRDTGELFF. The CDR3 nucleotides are TGTGCCAGCAGTTTTCTGCGGGGGACTAGGGACACCGGGGAGCTGTTTTTT.

The DNA of the CDR3 is TGCGCCAGCAGCTTGACAGGGGTGGATTCACCCCTCCACTTT. Translated: CASSLTGVDSPLHF. The rearrangement links TRBV5-1 to TRBJ1-6, with 7 bases fitting TRBD1. The germline gives CDR1 SGHRS, CDR2 YFSETQ. This CDR3 contains 14 residues. Trimming took 1 base from V and 8 from J; bases not matched to a gene: 3.

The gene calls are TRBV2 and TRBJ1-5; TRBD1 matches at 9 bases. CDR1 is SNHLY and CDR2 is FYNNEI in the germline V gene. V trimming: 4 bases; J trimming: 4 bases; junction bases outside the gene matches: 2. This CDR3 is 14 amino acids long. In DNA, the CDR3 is TGTGCCAGCAGTGTGGACAGGGGAAATCAGCCCCAGCATTTT. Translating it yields CASSVDRGNQPQHF.

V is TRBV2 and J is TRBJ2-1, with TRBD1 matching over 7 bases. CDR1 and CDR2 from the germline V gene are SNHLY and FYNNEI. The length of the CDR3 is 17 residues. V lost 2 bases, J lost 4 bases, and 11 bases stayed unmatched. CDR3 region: CASSEQGDMNLYNEQFF. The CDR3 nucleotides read TGTGCCAGCAGTGAACAGGGGGATATGAACTTATACAATGAGCAGTTCTTC.

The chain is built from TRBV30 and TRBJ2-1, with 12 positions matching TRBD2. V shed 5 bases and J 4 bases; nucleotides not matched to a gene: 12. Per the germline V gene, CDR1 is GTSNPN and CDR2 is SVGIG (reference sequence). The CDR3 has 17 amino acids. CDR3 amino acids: CAWEGLAGPGGYNEQFF. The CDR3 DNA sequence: TGTGCCTGGGAAGGACTAGCGGGACCCGGCGGTTACAATGAGCAGTTCTTC.

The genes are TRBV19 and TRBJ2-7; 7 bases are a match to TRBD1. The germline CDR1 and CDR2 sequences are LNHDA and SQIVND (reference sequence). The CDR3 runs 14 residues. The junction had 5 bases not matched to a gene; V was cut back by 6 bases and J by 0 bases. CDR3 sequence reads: CASRQTGVSYEQYF. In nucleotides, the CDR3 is TGTGCCAGTAGACAAACAGGGGTCTCCTACGAGCAGTACTTC.

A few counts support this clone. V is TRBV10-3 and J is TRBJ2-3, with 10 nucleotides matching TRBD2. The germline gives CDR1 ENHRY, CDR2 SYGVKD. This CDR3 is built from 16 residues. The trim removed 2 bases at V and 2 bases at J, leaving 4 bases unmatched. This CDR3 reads CAISEDGLAATDTQYF. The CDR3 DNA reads TGTGCCATCAGTGAGGACGGACTAGCGGCCACAGATACGCAGTATTTT.

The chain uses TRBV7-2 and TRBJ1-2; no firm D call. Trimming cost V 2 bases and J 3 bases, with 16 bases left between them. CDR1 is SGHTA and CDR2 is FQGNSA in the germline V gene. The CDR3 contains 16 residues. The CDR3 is CASSLKAAEDYYGYTF. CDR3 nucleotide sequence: TGTGCCAGCAGCTTAAAGGCAGCAGAGGATTACTATGGCTACACCTTC.

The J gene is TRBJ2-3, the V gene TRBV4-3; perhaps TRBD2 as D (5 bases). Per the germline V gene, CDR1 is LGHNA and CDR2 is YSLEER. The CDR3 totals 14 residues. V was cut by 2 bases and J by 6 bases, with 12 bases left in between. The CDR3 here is CASSQRRGMDTQYF. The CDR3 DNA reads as TGCGCCAGCAGCCAAAGACGGGGAATGGATACGCAGTATTTT.

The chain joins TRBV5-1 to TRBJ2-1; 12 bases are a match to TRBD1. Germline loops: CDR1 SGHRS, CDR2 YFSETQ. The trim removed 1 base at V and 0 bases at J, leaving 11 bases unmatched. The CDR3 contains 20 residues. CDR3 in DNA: TGCGCCAGCAGCTTGTTGGGACAGGGGGCCACTTCGAGCTCCTACAATGAGCAGTTCTTC. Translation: CASSLLGQGATSSSYNEQFF.

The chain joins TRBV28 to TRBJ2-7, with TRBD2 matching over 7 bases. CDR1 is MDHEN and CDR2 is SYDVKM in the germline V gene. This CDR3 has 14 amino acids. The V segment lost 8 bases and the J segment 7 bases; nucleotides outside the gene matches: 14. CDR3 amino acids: CASYHGGLVGEQYF. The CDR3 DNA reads TGTGCCAGCTATCACGGCGGACTAGTGGGAGAGCAGTACTTC. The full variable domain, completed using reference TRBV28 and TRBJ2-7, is DVKVTQSSRYLVKRTGEKVFLECVQDMDHENMFWYRQDPGLGLRLIYFSYDVKMKEKGDIPEGYSVSREKKERFSLILESASTNQTSMYLCASYHGGLVGEQYFGPGTRLTVT.

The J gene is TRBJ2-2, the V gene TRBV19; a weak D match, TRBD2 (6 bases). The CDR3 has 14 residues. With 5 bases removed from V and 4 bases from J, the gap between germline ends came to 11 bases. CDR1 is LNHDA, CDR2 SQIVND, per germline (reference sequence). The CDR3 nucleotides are TGTGCCAGTAGTGGGTGGGGAGGCACCGGGGAGCTGTTTTTT. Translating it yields CASSGWGGTGELFF.

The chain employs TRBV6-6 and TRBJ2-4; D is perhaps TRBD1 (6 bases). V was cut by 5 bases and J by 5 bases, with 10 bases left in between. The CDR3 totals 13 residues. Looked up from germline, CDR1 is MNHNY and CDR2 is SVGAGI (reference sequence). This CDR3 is CASSADSENIQYF. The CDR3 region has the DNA TGTGCCAGCAGTGCGGACAGCGAAAACATTCAGTACTTC.